This TCR beta chain was recovered during a study of blood T cell repertoires in COVID-19. As for the study in general: PBMCs, B-cell-depleted T cells, or T cells provided the cDNA or gDNA that made up the material.

Sequencing used immunoSEQ multiplex PCR; TCRdb keeps in-frame clones, though not all of them. The table shows some 300,000 clones, with roughly nine tenths occurring only once. Trimming took off 5 bases at V and 6 bases at J, with 11 bases between the two ends. Germline values: CDR1 MNHEY, CDR2 SVGAGI. CDR3 size: 13 residues. Source material: peripheral blood. This rearrangement joins TRBV6-5 to TRBJ1-5, with D hard to call. This sequence originates from a woman in her twenties or thirties with COVID-19, enrolled during active disease. In DNA, the CDR3 is TGTGCCAGCAGTCCCAAAATCGGTCAGCCCCAGCATTTT. It specifies CASSPKIGQPQHF.